This T cell receptor beta chain is from a study of T cell responses to AZD1222 COVID-19 vaccine (dated by TCRdb to the early 2020s). Regarding the complete study: TCR sequencing covered approximately 230 trial participants: 207 given two doses of AZD1222 and approximately 25 given two doses of MenACWY control vaccine. Trial participants were enrolled into age subgroups of 18-55, 56-69 and 70-plus years, which contained approximately 150, 28 and 58 TCR-sequenced participants, respectively. Overall study results and their limits: Conclusions about previously exposed vaccinees are limited because only five to seven AZD1222 recipients were SARS-CoV-2 seropositive at baseline. Reportedly, close to half of the unique spike-specific TCRs recognized epitopes lying outside the regions that are mutated in the B.1.351 and B.1.1.7 variants. Because no day 14 peak-response samples were available, the repertoires could be characterized only after the peak T cell response. The 56-69-year group was small, and its depth increase did not reach significance, likely because of low power. Participants were mostly white British and included more females than males, and it was suggested by the authors that clonal diversity may have been underestimated. Vaccine-associated CD4 TCRs spanned the whole spike protein, with dominant responses in regions 160-218 and 743-854. Spike-specific TCR breadth and depth rose significantly after two AZD1222 doses compared with day 0 and with MenACWY recipients.

About this clone: Its specific antigen is unknown. Base qualities were left out, and no much larger clone turns up one base away.

This sample's time point label indicates: about 28 days (+/-7) after the second vaccine dose. The treatment or condition label, read with the paper, signifies: meningococcal conjugate vaccine given as trial control. Vaccinee samples were obtained from the UK trials COV001 and COV002, which included a single-blind randomized controlled phase 2/3 trial of AZD1222 (ChAdOx1 nCoV-19) in healthy adults. Trial participant PBMC samples were collected at day 0 and day 28 after the second dose for TCRbeta chain sequencing. Taken from cysteine to phenylalanine, the CDR3 has 13 residues. Only the CDR3 part of the read is kept: 39 bases, read in frame from the first base. CDR1 and CDR2 are read off the germline V gene (reference sequence) as LGHDT and YNNKEL. V and J lose 4 bases and 1 base, and a span of 5 bases separates them. The CDR3 regions of human TCRbeta chains were analyzed by immunosequencing. As for the original processing: TCRs in the repertoires were compared against a reference library of SARS-CoV-2-specific TCRs that had been generated with the MIRA antigen-specificity platform. Breadth meant the fraction of unique TCRs that were SARS-CoV-2-associated, whereas depth meant the fraction of total T cells that were SARS-CoV-2-associated. Using the MIRA data, each spike-specific TCR was assigned both to the spike region to which the TCR was reactive and to a CD4 or CD8 class. Log10-transformed breadth and depth values were compared by one-way ANOVA with Sidak's multiple comparisons tests. TCRdb limited this immuneACCESS table to in-frame rearrangements with V and J called. A share of clones is missing; checked studies link under half to unresolved V genes, and the rest is unexplained. D and trimming were read from the DNA, whereas the V and J calls and clone size are those reported in that table. Present in this sample are around 200,000 clones, just under 95% of which were seen just once. Under 1.1% of the sample is held by the ten biggest clonotypes.

This TCR derives from an adult who received the MenACWY meningococcal vaccine as a control. The rearranged chain carries TRBV3-1 (or the pseudogene TRBV3-2) and TRBJ1-3; a tentative D match to TRBD1 spans 5 bases. This specimen consisted of peripheral blood, obtained 28 days after the second dose of the MenACWY control vaccine. The DNA is as follows: TGTGCCAGCAGCCGGGGGTCTGGAAACACCATATATTTT. This gives the protein CASSRGSGNTIYF.